These 10 T cell receptor beta chains came from one sample sequenced in a study of cytomegalovirus exposure and HLA in healthy donors. The PCR ran on 60 Vbeta and 13 Jbeta primers. The table came from immunoSEQ multiplex PCR; TCRdb's copy has only in-frame clones and leaves some out. The data show 150,000 to 200,000 clones, about 77% seen once. Source material: PBMCs. The receptor source for this set is a woman aged 40 to 50 in good health and CMV-seropositive.

The rearrangement uses TRBV6-5 and TRBJ1-6; D remains ambiguous. The V gene's germline CDR1 is MNHEY and CDR2 SVGAGI. V was pared by 6 bases and J by 9 bases, with 15 bases between. CDR3 size: 14 residues. CDR3 sequence reads: CASRIEGSGSPLHF. In DNA form, the CDR3 reads TGTGCCAGCAGGATCGAGGGAAGTGGTTCACCCCTCCACTTT.

On this clone itself: Mismatch with germline at one junction end may stem from a read error. V usage is TRBV7-2 and J usage is TRBJ2-2, with a tentative D call TRBD2 (6 bases). CDR1 and CDR2 from the germline V gene are SGHTA and FQGNSA. This CDR3 comprises 16 residues. Written as DNA, the CDR3 is TGTGCCAGCAGCCCACGTGCGGGCGCGGTCACCGGGGGGCTGTTTTTT. Amino acid sequence: CASSPRAGAVTGGLFF.

This chain connects TRBV7-2 to TRBJ1-1; maybe TRBD1 (5 bases). Trimming stripped 2 bases from V and 7 bases from J, with 5 bases between. The CDR3 runs to 11 residues. Germline V gene data show CDR1 as SGHTA and CDR2 as FQGNSA. The CDR3 DNA follows: TGTGCCAGCAGCTTAAGGGGTGAAGCTTTCTTT. This encodes CASSLRGEAFF.

In its sample, this clone was seen a few times. V gene TRBV7-8 combines with J gene TRBJ2-7, with 10 nucleotides matching TRBD1. Germline trimming cut 10 bases from V and 2 bases from J; bases unmatched to any gene: 8. The length of the CDR3 is 14 residues. The germline V gene encodes CDR1 SGHVS and CDR2 FQNEAQ. CDR3 sequence (DNA): TGTGCCACTAAACGGGGACAGGGGCCCTACGAGCAGTACTTC. This codes for CATKRGQGPYEQYF. Variable domain in full (rest from reference TRBV7-8 and TRBJ2-7): GAGVSQSPRYKVAKRGQDVALRCDPISGHVSLFWYQQALGQGPEFLTYFQNEAQLDKSGLPSDRFFAERPEGSVSTLKIQRTQQEDSAVYLCATKRGQGPYEQYFGPGTRLTVT.

The J gene is TRBJ1-4, the V gene TRBV27; unclear D gene. V lost 3 bases to trimming and J lost 4 bases, with 9 bases between them. Germline CDR1 MNHEY, CDR2 SMNVEV (reference sequence). The CDR3 runs to 14 residues. The CDR3 reads CASSLAQFNEKLFF. For the CDR3, the DNA is TGTGCCAGCAGTTTGGCACAGTTTAATGAAAAACTGTTTTTT. Based on the CDR3 plus reference TRBV27 and TRBJ1-4, the full variable domain is EAQVTQNPRYLITVTGKKLTVTCSQNMNHEYMSWYRQDPGLGLRQIYYSMNVEVTDKGDVPEGYKVSRKEKRNFPLILESPSPNQTSLYFCASSLAQFNEKLFFGSGTQLSVL.

The chain recombines TRBV30 with TRBJ2-7; perhaps TRBD2 as D (6 bases). The CDR3 covers 14 residues. V lost 0 bases and J 2 bases, leaving 11 bases between the germline ends. The germline gives CDR1 GTSNPN, CDR2 SVGIG (reference sequence). This chain's CDR3 is CAWSVRREPYEQYF. The DNA of the CDR3 is TGTGCCTGGAGTGTAAGGAGGGAGCCCTACGAGCAGTACTTC.

The rearrangement joins TRBV7-2 to TRBJ1-4; 8 positions match TRBD1. CDR3 size: 14 residues. Per germline, CDR1 SGHTA and CDR2 FQGNSA. V shed 3 bases, J shed 6 bases, and the junction held 3 bases outside the gene matches. CDR3 protein: CASSFTGGDEKLFF. The CDR3, as DNA: TGTGCCAGCAGCTTTACAGGGGGAGATGAAAAACTGTTTTTT.

The V gene is TRBV27, the J gene TRBJ2-7; 8 bases match TRBD1. V lost 3 bases and J lost 3; bases outside the gene matches: 4. The CDR3 runs 14 residues. Germline CDR1 and CDR2: MNHEY and SMNVEV (reference sequence). The CDR3 DNA follows: TGTGCCAGCAGTTTGGGGACAGGTTTCTACGAGCAGTACTTC. This sequence encodes CASSLGTGFYEQYF.

This chain uses TRBV18 with TRBJ2-7, with 9 bases that match TRBD2. This CDR3 has 14 residues. Trimming took 5 bases from V and 3 from J; bases not matched to a gene: 5. Per germline, CDR1 KGHSH and CDR2 LQKENI. The CDR3 here is CASSAASGDYEQYF. The CDR3 nucleotides read TGTGCCAGCTCAGCGGCTAGCGGGGACTACGAGCAGTACTTC. The full variable domain, its missing parts supplied by reference TRBV18 and TRBJ2-7, is NAGVMQNPRHLVRRRGQEARLRCSPMKGHSHVYWYRQLPEEGLKFMVYLQKENIIDESGMPKERFSAEFPKEGPSILRIQQVVRGDSAAYFCASSAASGDYEQYFGPGTRLTVT.

The chain links TRBV5-4 to TRBJ1-3, with D perhaps TRBD1 (6 bases). CDR3 length equals 16 residues. Per germline, CDR1 SGHNT and CDR2 YYREEE (reference sequence). Trimming stripped 4 bases from V and 0 bases from J, with 14 bases between. The CDR3: CASSIGQINSGNTIYF. The CDR3 bases are TGTGCCAGCAGCATTGGACAGATCAACTCTGGAAACACCATATATTTT.